The present TCR beta chain was sequenced within a study of blood T cell repertoires in COVID-19. Categorization into cohorts depended on clinical history that participants reported. CDR1 is SGHRS and CDR2 is YFSETQ in the germline V gene. This CDR3 has 13 amino acids. V shed 4 bases, J shed 8 bases, and the junction held 8 bases outside the gene matches. Generated by immunoSEQ multiplex PCR, the TCRdb table keeps only in-frame clones and is missing some. The table has about 300,000 clones, roughly 90% seen once; the top ten hold roughly 2.9%. The chain joins TRBV5-1 to TRBJ1-2; 7 nucleotides align to TRBD1. The clonotype was recovered from a woman aged 45-60 years who had been exposed to COVID-19. The sample consisted of PBMCs or T cells enriched from blood (not recorded which). CDR3 in amino acids: CASSPEGARGYTF. CDR3 DNA sequence: TGCGCCAGCAGCCCCGAGGGGGCTCGAGGCTACACCTTC.